Presented here are 20 T cell receptor beta chains from one specimen sequenced in a study of blood T cell repertoires in COVID-19. TCRdb's copy holds only in-frame clones and misses some; the assay was immunoSEQ multiplex PCR. The sample includes hundreds of thousands of clones, 89% seen only once; the top ten take roughly 1.2%. The source material was peripheral blood. Source of these receptors: a man aged 40-55 years with acute or convalescent COVID-19.

This chain links TRBV6-7 with TRBJ1-6; D not certain. TRBV6-7 is recorded as an ORF, its role being uncertain. Deletions cut 0 bases from V and 5 bases from J, with 20 bases between. The CDR3 runs to 19 residues. Here the CDR3 reads CASSYSTIDPWNNNSPLHF. The CDR3 coding sequence is TGTGCCAGCAGTTACTCGACAATTGACCCGTGGAATAATAATTCACCCCTCCACTTT.

This rearrangement joins TRBV28 to TRBJ2-3; 7 bases align to TRBD2. Unmatched junction bases numbered 11, after V lost 2 bases and J lost 6 bases. The CDR3 has 16 amino acids. Germline V gene sequence: CDR1 MDHEN, CDR2 SYDVKM. The CDR3 protein is CASSLIGGGRGDTQYF. The CDR3 DNA is TGTGCCAGCAGTTTAATAGGTGGCGGGAGAGGGGATACGCAGTATTTT.

The chain is built from TRBV18 and TRBJ1-5; 9 nucleotides agree with TRBD1. V dropped 4 bases and J dropped 6; count of bases not matched to a gene: 7. Germline CDR1 reads KGHSH; CDR2 reads LQKENI. This CDR3 is built from 15 residues. The CDR3 region has the DNA TGTGCCAGCTCACAGGGACAGGGATACGTTCAGCCCCAGCATTTT. Encoded protein: CASSQGQGYVQPQHF. Complete variable domain (other parts from reference TRBV18 and TRBJ1-5): NAGVMQNPRHLVRRRGQEARLRCSPMKGHSHVYWYRQLPEEGLKFMVYLQKENIIDESGMPKERFSAEFPKEGPSILRIQQVVRGDSAAYFCASSQGQGYVQPQHFGDGTRLSIL.

The chain joins TRBV9 to TRBJ1-1, with TRBD1 identical over 9 bases. Germline V gene lookup returns CDR1 SGDLS and CDR2 YYNGEE. This CDR3 region has 15 residues. V lost 3 bases, J lost 5 bases, and 8 bases stayed unmatched. The CDR3 reads CASSGYRGLRTEAFF. For the CDR3, the DNA is TGTGCCAGCAGCGGCTACAGGGGGCTGAGGACTGAAGCTTTCTTT.

CDR3 nucleotides: TGTGCCAGCAGCGGGAGTGCAGCGAACACCGGGGAGCTGTTTTTT. Its translation: CASSGSAANTGELFF. The chain is built from TRBV7-9 and TRBJ2-2, with D maybe TRBD2 (5 bases). Trimming took off 5 bases at V and 0 bases at J, with 10 bases between the two ends. The CDR3 has 15 amino acids. Germline CDR1 and CDR2: SEHNR and FQNEAQ (reference sequence).

The chain is built from TRBV7-9 and TRBJ1-6, with TRBD1 matching over 8 bases. Germline V gene data show CDR1 as SEHNR and CDR2 as FQNEAQ (reference sequence). Trimming cost V 6 bases and J 5 bases; bases outside gene matches: 3. The CDR3 totals 14 residues. The CDR3 coding sequence is TGTGCCAGCAGTCGACAGGGGAATAATTCACCCCTCCACTTT. This translates into CASSRQGNNSPLHF.

The table lists this clone with a count of one. The chain uses TRBV6-6 and TRBJ1-1; no clear D gene. Germline V gives CDR1 MNHNY, CDR2 SVGAGI (reference sequence). V lost 2 bases to trimming and J lost 6 bases, with 13 bases between them. This CDR3 contains 14 residues. DNA for the CDR3: TGTGCCAGCAGTTACAGCGGGGAAGGCGCTGAAGCTTTCTTT. The encoded protein is CASSYSGEGAEAFF.

The chain's CDR3 is CASSNRFRSGNTIYF. DNA for the CDR3: TGTGCCAGCAGTAACAGGTTCCGCTCTGGAAACACCATATATTTT. The chain is built from TRBV28 and TRBJ1-3; weak D call: TRBD1 (5 bases). In germline, CDR1 is MDHEN, CDR2 SYDVKM. The V end lost 5 bases, the J end lost 0 bases, and 11 bases lay between the germline ends. This CDR3 region has 15 residues.

The chain has TRBV7-8 and TRBJ1-2; 8 nucleotides agree with TRBD1. The germline gives CDR1 SGHVS, CDR2 FQNEAQ. The CDR3 contains 14 residues. After removal of 5 bases from V and 8 bases from J, the junction contained 10 bases not matched to a gene. As DNA, the CDR3 is TGTGCCAGCAGCGCGGACAGGGTTAGGAACGGCTACACCTTC. Translated: CASSADRVRNGYTF.

About this clone itself: Other DNA sequences in the same sample also yield this CDR3. The gene calls are TRBV30 and TRBJ2-2, with D possibly TRBD2 on 5 matching bases. CDR1 is GTSNPN, CDR2 SVGIG, per germline (reference sequence). Trimming cost V 5 bases and J 1 base, with 8 bases left between them. The CDR3 length is 13 residues. The CDR3 nucleotides read TGTGCCTGGTCGAGGGTGAACACCGGGGAGCTGTTTTTT. Translating it yields CAWSRVNTGELFF.

This clone was counted at least ten times. J is TRBJ1-6 and V is TRBV6-4; tentative D call: TRBD1 (6 bases). The CDR3 length is 13 residues. V was trimmed by 2 bases and J by 7 bases, leaving 6 bases between them. Germline loops: CDR1 MRHNA, CDR2 SNTAGT. The CDR3: CASSDGTNSPLHF. The CDR3 DNA sequence: TGTGCCAGCAGTGACGGGACAAATTCACCCCTCCACTTT.

This rearrangement joins TRBV6-2 or TRBV6-3 to TRBJ2-3; 7 bases agree with TRBD2. V was clipped by 5 bases and J by 4 bases; unmatched bases: 12. This CDR3 region has 16 residues. CDR1 is MNHEY, CDR2 SVGEGT, per germline. CDR3 nucleotide sequence: TGTGCCAGCAGTCCATCGACTAGCCCCTACGCAGATACGCAGTATTTT. It encodes CASSPSTSPYADTQYF.

The chain combines TRBV27 with TRBJ1-2; 9 nucleotides match TRBD1. Trimming took 4 bases from V and 5 from J; bases not matched to a gene: 8. Germline V gene data show CDR1 as MNHEY and CDR2 as SMNVEV (reference sequence). This CDR3 comprises 15 residues. Here the CDR3 reads CASSYRQGGSYGYTF. The CDR3 DNA sequence: TGTGCCAGCAGTTACCGACAGGGGGGTTCTTATGGCTACACCTTC.

The V call is TRBV7-2, the J call TRBJ1-5; no reliable D call. V was shortened by 5 bases and J by 9 bases, with 17 bases between the two germline ends. Germline V gene sequence: CDR1 SGHTA, CDR2 FQGNSA. The CDR3 is 14 amino acids. The CDR3 DNA reads TGTGCCAGCAGCGTCGACGCAGGCCCAAGGCCCCAGCATTTT. It is translated as CASSVDAGPRPQHF.

The chain has TRBV7-2 and TRBJ2-7, with 8 bases that match TRBD2. CDR3 length: 18 amino acids. The germline gives CDR1 SGHTA, CDR2 FQGNSA. Trimming at V came to 5 bases and at J to 0 bases, leaving 15 bases not matched to a gene. In nucleotides, the CDR3 is TGTGCCAGCAGCCCACTGAGGAGCGGGGGATCCCTCTCCTACGAGCAGTACTTC. Translated, it gives CASSPLRSGGSLSYEQYF.

The chain combines TRBV6-5 with TRBJ1-4, with D possibly TRBD1 on 6 matching bases. CDR3 length: 14 amino acids. Germline V gene sequence: CDR1 MNHEY, CDR2 SVGAGI. Trimming took off 2 bases at V and 7 bases at J, with 11 bases between the two ends. The CDR3 DNA is TGTGCCAGCAGTTACGAGGGGGGGGGTGAAAAACTGTTTTTT. Protein sequence: CASSYEGGGEKLFF.

The V and J genes are TRBV7-2 and TRBJ1-5, with D possibly TRBD1 on 5 matching bases. The V end lost 2 bases, the J end lost 7 bases, and 12 bases lay between the germline ends. This CDR3 is 14 amino acids long. Per germline, CDR1 SGHTA and CDR2 FQGNSA. The CDR3 DNA follows: TGTGCCAGCAGCTTACAAGTCAGGGCCCAGCCCCAGCATTTT. Translated, it gives CASSLQVRAQPQHF.

This chain joins TRBV27 and TRBJ1-1; D is ambiguous. CDR3 length equals 12 residues. Between the trimmed V and J ends, which lost 6 bases and 1 base, there was a span of 6 bases. Germline V gives CDR1 MNHEY, CDR2 SMNVEV (reference sequence). The CDR3 here is CASSGENTEAFF. CDR3 DNA sequence: TGTGCCAGCAGCGGAGAGAACACTGAAGCTTTCTTT.

This sequence joins TRBV3-1 (or the pseudogene TRBV3-2) and TRBJ2-2, with TRBD1 matching over 7 bases. Trimming at V came to 4 bases and at J to 7 bases, leaving 6 bases not matched to a gene. Germline V gene data show CDR1 as LGHDT and CDR2 as YNNKEL (reference sequence). The CDR3 consists of 14 residues. In nucleotides, the CDR3 is TGTGCCAGCAGCCTGAGGACAGGCGGCGGGGAGCTGTTTTTT. Protein product: CASSLRTGGGELFF.

The chain recombines TRBV5-1 with TRBJ1-4; 12 nucleotides match TRBD1. CDR1 is SGHRS and CDR2 is YFSETQ in the germline V gene. The trim removed 0 bases at V and 6 bases at J, leaving 6 bases unmatched. There are 17 residues in the CDR3. This chain's CDR3 is CASSLGGTGGADEKLFF. The CDR3, as DNA: TGCGCCAGCAGCTTGGGAGGGACAGGGGGCGCGGATGAAAAACTGTTTTTT. Looking up the rest from reference TRBV5-1 and TRBJ1-4 gives the full variable domain: KAGVTQTPRYLIKTRGQQVTLSCSPISGHRSVSWYQQTPGQGLQFLFEYFSETQRNKGNFPGRFSGRQFSNSRSEMNVSTLELGDSALYLCASSLGGTGGADEKLFFGSGTQLSVL.